The rows below give T cell receptor beta chains drawn from one sample of a study of monozygotic twins with inflammatory bowel disease. Using the 5' RACE reads, TCRdb records one entry per CDR3 protein without DNA. The sample table includes approximately 420,000 distinct CDR3 sequences. What was sequenced was blood. The receptors stem from a human donor with ulcerative colitis or Crohn's disease, or a healthy co-twin of an affected twin (not recorded which). The CDR3 runs from the conserved cysteine through the conserved F or W. The order of the fields is J gene, V gene, CDR3 protein.

>TRBJ1-6|TRBV9
CASSVDPGVKSLHF
>TRBJ1-5|TRBV6-1
CASSPRGLGQPQHF
>TRBJ2-7|TRBV10-3
CAIRPSEGPGYEQYF
>TRBJ1-5|TRBV11-2
CASSFLSAWPNQPQHF
>TRBJ2-2|TRBV6-1
CASSLSSGETVTGELFF
>TRBJ1-6|TRBV29-1
CSVVQYNSPLHF
>TRBJ1-5|TRBV19
CASSRTHNSNHPQHF
>TRBJ2-2|TRBV7-6
CASSLRGSGGGELFF
>TRBJ2-5|TRBV18
CASSADGKETQYF
>TRBJ2-5|TRBV5-1
CASSLGTGTVQETQYF
>TRBJ2-3|TRBV19
CASGTGVTDTQYF
>TRBJ2-5|TRBV28
CASSVVGGDGETQYF
>TRBJ2-7|TRBV7-2
CASSLGAVLNSYEQYF
>TRBJ2-6|TRBV11-1
CASSPTREGGVGSGANVLTF
>TRBJ2-5|TRBV5-1
CASSMAGREGETQYF
>TRBJ1-4|TRBV11-2
CASSLGASGGGNEKLFF
>TRBJ1-2|TRBV12-3/TRBV12-4
CASSPWTGQVGYGYTF
>TRBJ2-3|TRBV5-5
CASSLVLASDTQYF
>TRBJ2-3|TRBV6-4
CASSDGGNTQYF
>TRBJ2-7|TRBV29-1
CSVHAIPPQTGNYEQYF
>TRBJ2-3|TRBV6-1
CASRAPPGLRGTSTDTQYF
>TRBJ2-7|TRBV7-7
CASSPRTGSGYEQYF
>TRBJ2-1|TRBV7-9
CASSKPPGVYNEQFF
>TRBJ2-3|TRBV11-2
CASSPAGQGNTQYF
>TRBJ1-6|TRBV5-1
CASSLRTGGVDSPLHF
>TRBJ2-1|TRBV5-1
CASSLSVLAGEEQFF
>TRBJ1-1|TRBV5-1
CASSPQQGVSTEAFF
>TRBJ1-5|TRBV11-2
CASSDRVQGWEQPQHF
>TRBJ2-1|TRBV7-6
CASSSWPSGSSYNEQFF
>TRBJ1-3|TRBV29-1
CSVVLLGTALSGNTIYF
>TRBJ1-1|TRBV20-1
CSAAPIRPNTEAFF
>TRBJ2-2|TRBV19
CASRLANTGELFF
>TRBJ2-3|TRBV20-1
CSARDRRLAGSDTQYF
>TRBJ2-3|TRBV20-1
CSAFPPGLITDTQYF
>TRBJ2-1|TRBV6-1
CASQEARGGGSYNEQFF
>TRBJ2-5|TRBV7-2
CASSLIGREETQYF
>TRBJ2-5|TRBV3-1
CASSQPMQFSETQYF
>TRBJ2-1|TRBV6-1
CASNSLVTDEQFF
>TRBJ2-2|TRBV10-3
CAISDQQGRGGELFF
>TRBJ2-1|TRBV18
CASSPRTQGEQFF
>TRBJ2-2|TRBV18
CASSLRGHDTGELFF
>TRBJ1-1|TRBV2
CASIKVNTEAFF
>TRBJ2-2|TRBV5-1
CASRGNTGELFF
>TRBJ1-4|TRBV7-8
CASSFNRLNENREKLFF
>TRBJ1-2|TRBV6-1
CASSETGYYGYTF